This TCR beta chain comes out of a study of Ad26.COV2.S vaccination and SARS-CoV-2 variants (dated by TCRdb to the early 2020s). Regarding the study in general: Donors in the vaccine arm were drawn from COV1001, a multicentre, randomized, double-blind, placebo-controlled phase I-IIa trial testing Ad26.COV2.S in healthy adults. The specificity and breadth of SARS-CoV-2-reactive T cell receptors after Ad26.COV2.S vaccination were assessed by TCRbeta repertoire sequencing. Participants in the trial were split at random into five groups of five each, receiving low-dose or high-dose Ad26.COV2.S once or twice, or else placebo on both occasions. Investigators did not know the trial group allocation while performing experiments and assessing outcomes. A total of roughly 30 samples were included in the TCR-sequenced set, comprising some 20 Ad26.COV2.S vaccine recipients, 5 placebo recipients and 8 SARS-CoV-2 convalescent individuals. Ad26.COV2.S was given intramuscularly at 5x10^10 or 1x10^11 viral particles, as a single shot or as two shots 56 days apart. General study outcomes and caveats: Ad26.COV2.S recipients had higher spike-specific TCR breadth than placebo recipients (P = 0.0014). The authors noted that total T cell responses may have been underestimated by the TCR breadth and depth analyses. After vaccination, spike-specific CD8+ and CD4+ T cell responses were reported to show substantial breadth. Comparable non-spike TCR breadth was observed between vaccine and placebo recipients, consistent with only spike being contained in the vaccine. The study was not powered to compare responses between vaccine doses or regimens.

Trimming removed 3 bases from V and 2 bases from J, leaving 5 bases between the germline ends. From the cysteine through the phenylalanine, the CDR3 covers 13 amino acids. The only DNA kept is the CDR3, 39 bases in frame from the first base. CDR1 and CDR2 are read off the germline V gene (reference sequence) as WNHNN and SYGVQD. The treatment or condition label here, explained by the study, means: some 19 received Ad26.COV2.S at low or high dose, single or two shots; roughly five received placebo; per-sample allocation not given. Repertoires of vaccine and placebo recipients were sequenced from samples taken on day 63 after the first injection. Cohort 1b enrolled roughly 25 adults aged 18-55 years at a single site in Boston, USA, between 29 July and 7 August 2020. Ad26.COV2.S was a replication-incompetent adenovirus type 26 vector that expressed a prefusion-stabilized SARS-CoV-2 spike protein derived from the original Wuhan strain.

The immunoSEQ Assay was used to sequence TCRbeta CDR3 regions. After extraction, genomic DNA underwent amplification by bias-controlled multiplex PCR, followed by high-throughput sequencing. In the original analysis: To quantify the absolute abundance of every unique TCRbeta CDR3 region, sequences were collapsed and filtered. T cell fraction was estimated by normalization of TCRbeta template counts to usable DNA, with usable DNA being measured through amplification of reference genes present in all nucleated cells. Repertoire TCRs were annotated as SARS-CoV-2-specific by exact matching of V gene, CDR3 amino acid sequence and J gene to a known reactive TCR set. MIRA supplied the reference SARS-CoV-2 TCR set, which was filtered for enrichment in COVID-19-positive ImmuneCODE repertoires so that public or cross-reactive TCRs were removed. Using the MIRA antigens, annotated TCRs were further analysed by specific ORF or by position within an ORF. Breadth was defined as the number of annotated unique rearrangements divided by the total number of unique productive rearrangements, and depth was defined as the summed frequency of the annotated unique rearrangements. TCR breadth was compared between groups using two-sided Wilcoxon rank-sum tests. TCRdb took this table from immuneACCESS and kept in-frame rearrangements with V and J called. Such tables lack part of the clones; where checked against another copy, unresolved V genes explain under half of the gap, and the rest is unexplained. Clone size and the V and J calls come from that table; the DNA yielded D and trimming. Here the sample has a few hundred thousand clones; roughly 88% occur a single time. Around 5.5% of the sample goes to the ten largest clones.

About this clone: There is no known antigen for this receptor. No base-level quality is on record; no much larger clone is a single base apart.

The TCR originated in a person aged 18 to 59 who received the Ad26.COV2.S COVID-19 vaccine or a placebo. The specimen was peripheral blood, collected in a trial of Ad26.COV2.S vaccine versus placebo. This chain joins TRBV10-1 to TRBJ1-5; no confident D gene assignment can be made. The CDR3 protein is CASSDRGNQPQHF. The DNA sequence reads TGCGCCAGCAGTGATCGGGGCAATCAGCCCCAGCATTTT.